The T cell receptor beta chain under discussion was sequenced for a study of T cell changes during pregnancy in multiple sclerosis. This CDR3 comprises 15 residues. Trimming took 4 bases from V and 4 from J, leaving 14 bases between them. Germline V gene lookup returns CDR1 ENHRY and CDR2 SYGVKD. Profiled with immunoSEQ multiplex PCR; TCRdb holds only in-frame clones, not every one. The data contain tens of thousands of clones, roughly 95% of them singletons. This sequence was found in a female donor with multiple sclerosis, enrolled in a pregnancy study. The J gene is TRBJ1-3, the V gene TRBV10-3, with D perhaps TRBD1 (6 bases). The sequenced sample was CD4+ T cells from peripheral blood mononuclear cells, obtained before pregnancy. This chain's CDR3 is CAISGKQTGGNTIYF. The CDR3, as DNA: TGTGCCATCAGTGGGAAACAGACAGGAGGAAACACCATATATTTT.